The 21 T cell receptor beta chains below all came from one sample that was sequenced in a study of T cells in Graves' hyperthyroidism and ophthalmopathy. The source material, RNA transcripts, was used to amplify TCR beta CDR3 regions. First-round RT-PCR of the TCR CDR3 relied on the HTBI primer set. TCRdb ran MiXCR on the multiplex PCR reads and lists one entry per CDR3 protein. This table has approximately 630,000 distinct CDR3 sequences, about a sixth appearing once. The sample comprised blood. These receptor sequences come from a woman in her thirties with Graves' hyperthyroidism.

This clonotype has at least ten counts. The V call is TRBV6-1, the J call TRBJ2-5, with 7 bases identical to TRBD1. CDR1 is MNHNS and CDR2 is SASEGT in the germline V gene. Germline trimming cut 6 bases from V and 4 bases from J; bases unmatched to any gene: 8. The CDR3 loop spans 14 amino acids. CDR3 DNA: TGTGCCAGCAGACCGGGACAGCGTTTAGAGACCCAGTACTTC. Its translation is CASRPGQRLETQYF.

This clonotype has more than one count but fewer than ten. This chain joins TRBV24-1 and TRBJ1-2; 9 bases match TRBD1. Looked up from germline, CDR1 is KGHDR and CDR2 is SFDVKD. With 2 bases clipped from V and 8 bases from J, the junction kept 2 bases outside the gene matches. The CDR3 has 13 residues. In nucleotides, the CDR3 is TGTGCCACCAGTGATTACAGGGGGCTAGGCTACACCTTC. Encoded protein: CATSDYRGLGYTF.

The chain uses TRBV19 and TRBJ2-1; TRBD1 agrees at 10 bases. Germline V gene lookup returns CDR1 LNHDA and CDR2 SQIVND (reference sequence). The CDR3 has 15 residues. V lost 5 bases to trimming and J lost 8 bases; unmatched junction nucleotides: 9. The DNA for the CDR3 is TGTGCCAGTAGTTTCGACAGGGGGCGCATGGATGAGCAGTTCTTC. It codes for CASSFDRGRMDEQFF.

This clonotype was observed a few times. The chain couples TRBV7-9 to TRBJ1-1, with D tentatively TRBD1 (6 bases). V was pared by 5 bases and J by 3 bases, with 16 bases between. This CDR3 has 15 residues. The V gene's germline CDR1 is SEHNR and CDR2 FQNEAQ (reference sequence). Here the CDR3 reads CASSPEGGAYTEAFF. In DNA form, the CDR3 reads TGTGCCAGCAGCCCAGAGGGGGGGGCGTACACTGAAGCTTTCTTT.

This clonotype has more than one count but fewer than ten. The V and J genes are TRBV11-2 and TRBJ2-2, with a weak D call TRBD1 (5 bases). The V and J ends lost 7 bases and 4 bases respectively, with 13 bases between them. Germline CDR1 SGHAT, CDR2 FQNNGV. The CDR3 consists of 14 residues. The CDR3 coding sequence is TGTGCCAGCACCTCGACAGCGAGCACCGGGGAGCTGTTTTTT. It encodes CASTSTASTGELFF.

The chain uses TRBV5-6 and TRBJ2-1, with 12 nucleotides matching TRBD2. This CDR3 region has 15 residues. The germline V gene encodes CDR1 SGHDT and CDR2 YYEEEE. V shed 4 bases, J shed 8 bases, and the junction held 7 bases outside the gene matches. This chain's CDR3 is CASSALAGGPHEQFF. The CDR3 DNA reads TGTGCCAGCAGCGCCCTAGCGGGAGGGCCGCATGAGCAGTTCTTC.

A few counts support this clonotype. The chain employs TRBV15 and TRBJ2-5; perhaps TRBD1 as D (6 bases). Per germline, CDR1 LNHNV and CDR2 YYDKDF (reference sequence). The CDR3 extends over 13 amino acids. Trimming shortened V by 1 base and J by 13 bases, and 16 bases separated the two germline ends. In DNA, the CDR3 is TGTGCCACCAGCAGAGCTGAAGGGGGAGAACTGTACTTC. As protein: CATSRAEGGELYF.

For the CDR3, the DNA is TGTGCCAGCAGCTTATGGGCTAGCGGGGGGGATACGCAGTATTTT. This gives the protein CASSLWASGGDTQYF. The V call is TRBV7-8, the J call TRBJ2-3, with TRBD2 matching over 11 bases. Germline V gives CDR1 SGHVS, CDR2 FQNEAQ. This CDR3 has 15 residues. J gave up 6 bases and V 2 bases, and 4 bases lay outside the gene matches.

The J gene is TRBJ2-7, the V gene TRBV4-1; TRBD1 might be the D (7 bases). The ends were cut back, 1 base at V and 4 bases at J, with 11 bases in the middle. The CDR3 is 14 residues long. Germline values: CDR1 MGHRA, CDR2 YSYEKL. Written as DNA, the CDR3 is TGCGCCAGCAGCCAAGCAGGGGGGAGGTACGAGCAGTACTTC. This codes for CASSQAGGRYEQYF.

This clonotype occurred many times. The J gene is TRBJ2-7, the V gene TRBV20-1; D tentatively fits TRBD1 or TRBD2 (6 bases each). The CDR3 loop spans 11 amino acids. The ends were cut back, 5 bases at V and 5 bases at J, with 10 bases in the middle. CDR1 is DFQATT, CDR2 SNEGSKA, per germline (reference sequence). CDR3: CSAVRGDEQYF. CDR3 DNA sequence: TGCAGTGCTGTAAGGGGGGACGAGCAGTACTTC.

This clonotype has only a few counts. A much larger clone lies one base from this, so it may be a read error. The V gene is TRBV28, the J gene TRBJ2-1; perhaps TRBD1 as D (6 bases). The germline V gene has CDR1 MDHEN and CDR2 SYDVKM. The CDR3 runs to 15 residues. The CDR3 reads CPSSPPPGAYNEQFF. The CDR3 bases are TGTCCCAGCAGTCCCCCCCCAGGGGCTTACAATGAGCAGTTCTTC.

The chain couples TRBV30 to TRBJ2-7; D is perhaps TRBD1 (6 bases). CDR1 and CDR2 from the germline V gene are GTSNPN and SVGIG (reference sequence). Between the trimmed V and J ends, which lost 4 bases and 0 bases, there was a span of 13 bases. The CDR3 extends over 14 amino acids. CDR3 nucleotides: TGTGCCTGGACCCCGGGACAAGCCTCCTACGAGCAGTACTTC. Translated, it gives CAWTPGQASYEQYF.

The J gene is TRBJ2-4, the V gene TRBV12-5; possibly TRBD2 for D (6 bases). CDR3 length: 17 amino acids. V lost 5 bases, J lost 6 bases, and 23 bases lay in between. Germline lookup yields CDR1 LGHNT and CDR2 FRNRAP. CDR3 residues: CASGTLEGRLKGNIQYF. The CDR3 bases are TGTGCTAGTGGTACTCTCGAGGGGAGGCTTAAAGGAAACATTCAGTACTTC.

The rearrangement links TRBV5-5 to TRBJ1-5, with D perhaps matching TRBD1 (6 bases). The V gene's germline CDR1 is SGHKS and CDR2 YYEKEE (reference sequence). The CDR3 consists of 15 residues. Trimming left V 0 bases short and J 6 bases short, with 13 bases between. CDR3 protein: CASSLGRTVLQPQHF. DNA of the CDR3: TGTGCCAGCAGCTTGGGTCGGACAGTCCTTCAGCCCCAGCATTTT.

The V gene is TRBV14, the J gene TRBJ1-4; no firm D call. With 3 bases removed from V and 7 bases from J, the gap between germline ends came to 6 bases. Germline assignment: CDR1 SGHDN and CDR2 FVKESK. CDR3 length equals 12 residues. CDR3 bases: TGTGCCAGCAGCCACCTCGCTGAAAAACTGTTTTTT. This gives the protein CASSHLAEKLFF.

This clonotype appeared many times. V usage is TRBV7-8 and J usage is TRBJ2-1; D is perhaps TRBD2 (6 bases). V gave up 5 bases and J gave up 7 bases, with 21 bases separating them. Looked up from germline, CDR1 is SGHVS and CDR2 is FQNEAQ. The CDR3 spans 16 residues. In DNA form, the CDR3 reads TGTGCCAGCAGCAGACTACCGGGACTCTCGGGTAATGAGCAGTTCTTC. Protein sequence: CASSRLPGLSGNEQFF.

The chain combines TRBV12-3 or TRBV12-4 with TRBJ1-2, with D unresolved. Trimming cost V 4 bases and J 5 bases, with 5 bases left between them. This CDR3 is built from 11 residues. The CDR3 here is CASSYLYGYTF. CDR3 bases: TGTGCCAGCAGTTATCTGTATGGCTACACCTTC.

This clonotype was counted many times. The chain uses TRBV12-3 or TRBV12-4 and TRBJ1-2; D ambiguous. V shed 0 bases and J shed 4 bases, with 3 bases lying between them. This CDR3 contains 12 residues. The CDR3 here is CASSLAAYGYTF. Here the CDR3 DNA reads TGTGCCAGCAGTTTAGCCGCCTATGGCTACACCTTC.

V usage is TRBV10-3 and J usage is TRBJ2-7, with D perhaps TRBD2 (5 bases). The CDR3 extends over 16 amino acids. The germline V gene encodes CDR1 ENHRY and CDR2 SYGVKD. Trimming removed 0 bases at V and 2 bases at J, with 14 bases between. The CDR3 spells CAISESSGSGPYEQYF. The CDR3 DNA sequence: TGTGCCATCAGTGAGTCAAGTGGGAGTGGCCCCTACGAGCAGTACTTC.

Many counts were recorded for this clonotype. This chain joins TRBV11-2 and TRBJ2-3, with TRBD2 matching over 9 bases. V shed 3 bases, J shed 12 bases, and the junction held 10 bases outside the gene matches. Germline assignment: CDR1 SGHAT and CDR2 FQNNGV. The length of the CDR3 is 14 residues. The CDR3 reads CASSFGAGGPYQYF. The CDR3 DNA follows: TGTGCCAGCAGCTTCGGGGCGGGAGGGCCCTACCAGTATTTT.

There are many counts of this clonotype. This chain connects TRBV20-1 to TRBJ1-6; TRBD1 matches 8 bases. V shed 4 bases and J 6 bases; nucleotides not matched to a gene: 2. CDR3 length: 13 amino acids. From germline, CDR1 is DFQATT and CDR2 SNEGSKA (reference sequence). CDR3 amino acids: CSAMTGVNSPLHF. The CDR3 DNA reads TGCAGTGCTATGACAGGGGTTAATTCACCCCTCCACTTT.